This T cell receptor beta chain was identified during a study of T cell responses to AZD1222 COVID-19 vaccine. Study details: The study pooled second doses at about 4 or about 12 weeks.

The CDR3 consists of 17 residues. Germline V gene sequence: CDR1 LGHNA, CDR2 YSLEER. Trimming removed 0 bases at V and 0 bases at J, with 11 bases between. Libraries were prepared by immunoSEQ multiplex PCR; TCRdb keeps only in-frame clonotypes and omits some of them. Among about 97,000 clones listed, roughly 86% were seen once. The study's findings and limits: Among the donors, most were white British and more were female, and clonal diversity was possibly underestimated. There were repertoire samples only from the period after the peak T cell response. In the spike-specific TCR repertoire, nearly half reportedly target unmutated variant regions.

For this clone: Its antigen is not known.

The V gene is TRBV4-3, the J gene TRBJ1-4; unclear D gene. This specimen was peripheral blood, taken on day 0 of AZD1222 vaccination. This clonotype was obtained from an adult in good health. The CDR3 protein is CASSQDRVDATNEKLFF. Written as DNA, the CDR3 is TGCGCCAGCAGCCAAGATCGGGTGGATGCAACTAATGAAAAACTGTTTTTT.